This TCR beta chain was documented in a study of blood T cells in healthy people across ages. Study-wide findings and caveats: Researchers deemed the diversity estimates from one million T cells underestimates.

The authors ran a second PCR of about 7 to 11 cycles using a sample-barcoded 5' primer and a J-beta primer mix. TCRdb fed the 5' RACE reads into MiXCR, producing one record per CDR3 protein. Among over 950,000 distinct CDR3 sequences listed, just over 50% were seen once. This clonotype was picked up a small number of times. As yet, its antigen is unknown. The V gene lost 1 base and the J gene lost 2 bases, with 15 bases spanning the gap. The CDR3 runs 16 residues. The germline V gene has CDR1 SGHTA and CDR2 FQGNSA. Sequenced sample: blood. The sequence came from a woman aged 55-70 years in good health. This chain links TRBV7-2 with TRBJ2-7; D may be TRBD1 (6 bases). CDR3 nucleotide sequence: TGTGCCAGCAGCTTAGTATCGGCAGGGGCCACCTACGAGCAGTACTTC. Translating gives CASSLVSAGATYEQYF.